Following are 7 T cell receptor beta chains from one sample sequenced in a study of beta chain features in type 1 diabetes. Every isolated RNA sample was fully reverse transcribed, so sequencing captured expressed TCRB transcripts. Sequencing used immunoSEQ multiplex PCR; TCRdb keeps in-frame clones, though not all of them. The sample holds 250,000 to 300,000 clones, 13% to 15% seen once. Antigens of these TCRs are unknown. Broader study findings: There was a moderate but significant shortening of TCRB CDR3s in all four CD4+ subsets of Type 1 diabetes patients.

Sequences were obtained from naive CD4+ T cells from blood. The origin of the receptors is a man between 25 and 39 years old with type 1 diabetes.

This chain links TRBV28 with TRBJ1-1; D gene unclear. The V gene lost 4 bases and the J gene lost 7 bases, with 19 bases spanning the gap. The CDR3 runs to 15 residues. Germline CDR1 is MDHEN and CDR2 is SYDVKM. The CDR3 spells CASSSPGSISGEAFF. CDR3 DNA: TGTGCCAGCAGTTCCCCGGGTTCCATTAGTGGTGAAGCTTTCTTT.

This clone was observed a few times. The chain is built from TRBV2 and TRBJ2-7; possible D gene TRBD2, 5 bases. This CDR3 is 13 amino acids long. V lost 7 bases and J 4 bases, leaving 14 bases between the germline ends. CDR1 is SNHLY, CDR2 FYNNEI, per germline. The CDR3 region is CASNEQRRYEQYF. DNA for the CDR3: TGTGCCAGCAACGAGCAGCGGAGGTACGAGCAGTACTTC.

J is TRBJ2-5 and V is TRBV7-3; 8 bases map to TRBD2. The V segment lost 5 bases and the J segment 4 bases; nucleotides outside the gene matches: 3. Per germline, CDR1 SGHTA and CDR2 FQGTGA. The CDR3 totals 13 residues. CDR3: CASSRGLGETQYF. DNA of the CDR3: TGTGCCAGCAGCCGGGGACTAGGAGAGACCCAGTACTTC.

The rearrangement uses TRBV7-9 and TRBJ1-2, with 8 nucleotides matching TRBD1. The trim removed 1 base at V and 1 base at J, leaving 2 bases unmatched. Germline V lookup: CDR1 SEHNR, CDR2 FQNEAQ (reference sequence). This CDR3 comprises 15 residues. CDR3 DNA sequence: TGTGCCAGCAGCTTAGGGACAGGGTTTAACTATGGCTACACCTTC. Amino acid sequence: CASSLGTGFNYGYTF.

The chain recombines TRBV9 with TRBJ2-1; D gene unclear. Deletions cut 3 bases from V and 8 bases from J, with 15 bases between. Germline CDR1 reads SGDLS; CDR2 reads YYNGEE. The CDR3 covers 14 residues. CDR3 in amino acids: CASSDRTSVHEQFF. DNA for the CDR3: TGTGCCAGCAGCGACAGAACTTCGGTTCATGAGCAGTTCTTC.

This clone has a handful of counts. The V call is TRBV7-9, the J call TRBJ2-7, with no clear D. This CDR3 is 12 amino acids long. Germline CDR1 and CDR2: SEHNR and FQNEAQ (reference sequence). Deletions cut 4 bases from V and 7 bases from J, with 11 bases between. CDR3 bases: TGTGCCAGCAGCTCCCTCCTGGAGGAGCAGTACTTC. Its protein is CASSSLLEEQYF. Variable domain in full (rest from reference TRBV7-9 and TRBJ2-7): DTGVSQNPRHKITKRGQNVTFRCDPISEHNRLYWYRQTLGQGPEFLTYFQNEAQLEKSRLLSDRFSAERPKGSFSTLEIQRTEQGDSAMYLCASSSLLEEQYFGPGTRLTVT.

The chain joins TRBV28 to TRBJ2-1; TRBD2 agrees at 9 bases. J lost 4 bases, V lost 3 bases, and 7 bases had no gene match. Per germline, CDR1 MDHEN and CDR2 SYDVKM. The CDR3 is made up of 16 amino acids. The CDR3 region has the DNA TGTGCCAGCAGTTTGGGTAGCGGGAGCCCGTACAATGAGCAGTTCTTC. Its translation: CASSLGSGSPYNEQFF.